This T cell receptor beta chain came from a study of T cell responses to AZD1222 COVID-19 vaccine. Whole-study context: Second-dose groups at about 4 or about 12 weeks were pooled.

Study-level findings and limits: Donors were chiefly white British, with a greater number of females, and clonal diversity was perhaps underestimated.

TCRdb's copy holds only in-frame clones and misses some; the assay was immunoSEQ multiplex PCR. Of 150,000 to 200,000 clones in the sample, around 93% were seen once. This clone has only one observation. Antigen: not known. This clonotype was obtained from an adult in good health. Sequencing was performed on peripheral blood, taken on day 0 of AZD1222 vaccination.

CDR3 in amino acids: CASSLAGHTYQETQYF. CDR3 nucleotide sequence: TGCGCCAGCAGCTTGGCGGGACATACGTACCAAGAGACCCAGTACTTC. The rearrangement joins TRBV5-1 to TRBJ2-5; weak D call: TRBD1 (6 bases). The germline V gene has CDR1 SGHRS and CDR2 YFSETQ. This CDR3 spans 16 amino acids. Deletions cut 0 bases from V and 0 bases from J, with 12 bases between.